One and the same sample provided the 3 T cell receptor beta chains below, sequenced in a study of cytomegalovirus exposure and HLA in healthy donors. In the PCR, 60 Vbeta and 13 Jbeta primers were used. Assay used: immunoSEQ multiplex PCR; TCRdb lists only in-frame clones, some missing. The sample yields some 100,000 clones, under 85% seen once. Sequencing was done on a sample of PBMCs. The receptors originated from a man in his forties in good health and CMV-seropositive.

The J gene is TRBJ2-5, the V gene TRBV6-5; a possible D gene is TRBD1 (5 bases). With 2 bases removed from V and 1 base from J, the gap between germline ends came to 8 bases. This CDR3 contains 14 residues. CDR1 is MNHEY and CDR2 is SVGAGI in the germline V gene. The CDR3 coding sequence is TGTGCCAGCAGTTACGGGGCAGTCCAAGAGACCCAGTACTTC. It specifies CASSYGAVQETQYF.

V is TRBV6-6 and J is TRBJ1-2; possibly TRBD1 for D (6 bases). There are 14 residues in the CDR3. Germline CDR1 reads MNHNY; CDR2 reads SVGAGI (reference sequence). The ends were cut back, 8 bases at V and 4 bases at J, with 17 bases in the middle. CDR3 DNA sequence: TGTGCCAGCGGCGACAGGAGGCTTGCCTATGGCTACACCTTC. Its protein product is CASGDRRLAYGYTF.

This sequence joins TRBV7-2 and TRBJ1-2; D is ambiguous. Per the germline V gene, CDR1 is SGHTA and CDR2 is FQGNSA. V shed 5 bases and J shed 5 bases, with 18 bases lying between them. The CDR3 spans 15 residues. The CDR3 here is CASSPFPQALYGYTF. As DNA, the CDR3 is TGTGCCAGCAGCCCCTTCCCGCAGGCCTTATATGGCTACACCTTC.